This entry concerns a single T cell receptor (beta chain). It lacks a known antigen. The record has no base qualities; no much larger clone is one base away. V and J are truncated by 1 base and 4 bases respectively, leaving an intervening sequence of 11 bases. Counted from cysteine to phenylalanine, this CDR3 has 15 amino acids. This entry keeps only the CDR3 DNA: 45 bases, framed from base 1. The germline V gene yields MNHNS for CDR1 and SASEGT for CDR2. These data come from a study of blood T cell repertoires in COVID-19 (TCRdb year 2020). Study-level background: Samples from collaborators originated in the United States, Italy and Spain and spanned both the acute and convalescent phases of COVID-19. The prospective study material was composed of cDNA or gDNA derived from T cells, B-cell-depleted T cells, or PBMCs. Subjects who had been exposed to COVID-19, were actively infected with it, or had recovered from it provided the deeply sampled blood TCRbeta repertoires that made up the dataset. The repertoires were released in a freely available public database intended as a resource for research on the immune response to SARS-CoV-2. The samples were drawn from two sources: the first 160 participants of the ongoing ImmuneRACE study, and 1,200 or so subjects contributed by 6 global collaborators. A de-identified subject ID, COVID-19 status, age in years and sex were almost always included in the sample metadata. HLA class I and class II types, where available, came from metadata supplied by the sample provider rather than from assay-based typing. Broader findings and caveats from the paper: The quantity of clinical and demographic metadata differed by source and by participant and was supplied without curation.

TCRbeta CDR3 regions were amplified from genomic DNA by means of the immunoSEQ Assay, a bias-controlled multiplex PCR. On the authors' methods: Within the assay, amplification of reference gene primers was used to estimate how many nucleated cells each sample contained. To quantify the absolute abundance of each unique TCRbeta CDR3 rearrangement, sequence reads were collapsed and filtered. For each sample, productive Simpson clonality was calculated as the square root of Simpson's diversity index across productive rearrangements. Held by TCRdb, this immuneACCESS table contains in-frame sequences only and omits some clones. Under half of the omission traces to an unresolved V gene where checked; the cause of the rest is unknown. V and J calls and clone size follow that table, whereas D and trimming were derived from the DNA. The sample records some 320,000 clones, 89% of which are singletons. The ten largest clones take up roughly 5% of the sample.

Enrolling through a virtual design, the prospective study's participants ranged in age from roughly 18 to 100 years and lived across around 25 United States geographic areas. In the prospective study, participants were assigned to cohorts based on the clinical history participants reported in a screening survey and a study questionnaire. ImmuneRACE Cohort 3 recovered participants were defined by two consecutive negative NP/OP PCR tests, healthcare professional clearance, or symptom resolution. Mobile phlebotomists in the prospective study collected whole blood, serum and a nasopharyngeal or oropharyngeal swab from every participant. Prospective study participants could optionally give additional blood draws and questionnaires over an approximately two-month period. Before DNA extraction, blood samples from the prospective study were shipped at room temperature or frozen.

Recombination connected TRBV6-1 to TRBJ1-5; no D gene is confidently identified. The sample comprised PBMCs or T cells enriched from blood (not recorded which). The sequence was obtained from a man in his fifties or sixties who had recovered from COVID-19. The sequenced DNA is TGTGCCAGCAGTGAAGGGGCGGGTCAGAATCAGCCCCAGCATTTT. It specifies CASSEGAGQNQPQHF.